This T cell receptor (beta chain) originates from a study of Ad26.COV2.S vaccination and SARS-CoV-2 variants. Sample treatment: roughly 20 received Ad26.COV2.S at low or high dose, single or two shots; a few received placebo; per-sample allocation not given. Samples were taken on day 63 after the first vaccine or placebo injection. Boston hosted the donor, who was an adult aged 18-55 years. The table came from immunoSEQ multiplex PCR; TCRdb's copy has only in-frame clones and leaves some out. Of some 300,000 clones in the sample, 85% were seen once. V was shortened by 11 bases and J by 6 bases, with 19 bases between the two germline ends. Germline V gene sequence: CDR1 MDHEN, CDR2 SYDVKM. CDR3 length equals 13 residues. This clone was picked up a small number of times.

Specimen: peripheral blood, collected in a trial of Ad26.COV2.S vaccine versus placebo. This TCR was sampled from a person between 18 and 65 years old who received the Ad26.COV2.S COVID-19 vaccine or a placebo. The chain has TRBV28 and TRBJ1-2; D possibly corresponds to TRBD1 (5 bases). CDR3 DNA sequence: TGTGCCGGGGTGGCGCAGGGAAGGGATGGCTACACCTTC. This encodes CAGVAQGRDGYTF.